The T cell receptor beta chain under discussion was sequenced for a study of T cell responses to AZD1222 COVID-19 vaccine. Whole-study results and caveats: The study identified only 6 or 7 AZD1222 recipients as seropositive at baseline. The study reported that nearly half of spike-specific TCRs target unmutated variant regions. The span of vaccine-associated CD4 TCRs extended across spike, with dominance at 160-218 and 743-854.

This clone has a handful of counts. Antigen: not known. Profiling relied on immunoSEQ multiplex PCR, and the TCRdb table lists in-frame clones only, not all of them. The data hold 150,000 to 200,000 clones, with around 92% observed a single time. J lost 6 bases, V lost 2 bases, and 9 bases had no gene match. This CDR3 spans 15 amino acids. Germline loops: CDR1 SGHTA, CDR2 FQGTGA. The sequencing here drew on peripheral blood, taken on day 0 of AZD1222 vaccination. The rearrangement uses TRBV7-3 and TRBJ2-7; TRBD2 matches 8 bases. This receptor was taken from an adult in good health. The DNA of the CDR3 is TGTGCCAGCAGCTTATGGGCGGGAGGCGCCCCCGAGCAGTACTTC. This gives the protein CASSLWAGGAPEQYF.